A single sample gave rise to the 11 T cell receptor beta chains below, sequenced in a study of T cell changes during pregnancy in multiple sclerosis (dated by TCRdb to between 2018 and 2021). Libraries were constructed by the immunoSEQ multiplex PCR assay. Here the immuneACCESS table is served through TCRdb, limited to in-frame sequences with V and J called. Missing clones are a known gap in these copies; in checked studies unresolved V genes cover under half, and the rest lacks a known reason. The sample records 45,000 or so clones, 89% of which are singletons. The ten largest clones represent 1.2% of the sample. The specimen was CD4+ T cells from peripheral blood mononuclear cells, collected after pregnancy. These receptors all stem from a female donor with multiple sclerosis, enrolled in a pregnancy study.

The rearrangement links TRBV5-1 to TRBJ2-1, with no clear D. This CDR3 spans 15 amino acids. V was pared by 8 bases and J by 0 bases, with 15 bases between. CDR1 is SGHRS and CDR2 is YFSETQ in the germline V gene. The CDR3 DNA is TGCGCCAGTTCCACCACTTTGAGCTCCTACAATGAGCAGTTCTTC. Residues: CASSTTLSSYNEQFF.

The chain has TRBV6-5 and TRBJ1-2; 9 positions agree with TRBD1. From germline, CDR1 is MNHEY and CDR2 SVGAGI. CDR3 size: 12 residues. J gave up 8 bases and V 7 bases, and 5 bases lay outside the gene matches. The DNA of the CDR3 is TGTGCCAGCACCGGGGACAGGGACGGCTACACCTTC. Protein product: CASTGDRDGYTF.

The CDR3 bases are TGTGCCAGCAGCCGAGGACAGGGTGGCGCAGATACGCAGTATTTT. Encoded protein: CASSRGQGGADTQYF. The chain recombines TRBV4-2 with TRBJ2-3; 8 bases match TRBD1. The CDR3 runs to 15 residues. Looked up from germline, CDR1 is LGHNA and CDR2 is YNFKEQ. V trimming: 4 bases; J trimming: 4 bases; junction bases outside the gene matches: 7.

The chain joins TRBV19 to TRBJ2-7; perhaps TRBD2 as D (5 bases). The CDR3 length is 14 residues. V lost 0 bases to trimming and J lost 7 bases, with 13 bases between them. CDR1 and CDR2 (germline): LNHDA, SQIVND (reference sequence). DNA for the CDR3: TGTGCCAGTAGTATAGATCCCACACGGAGGGAGCAGTACTTC. Encoded protein: CASSIDPTRREQYF.

The chain uses TRBV5-4 and TRBJ2-5; TRBD1 matches at 7 bases. V shed 4 bases and J 0 bases; nucleotides not matched to a gene: 9. Germline values: CDR1 SGHNT, CDR2 YYREEE (reference sequence). This CDR3 region has 16 residues. In nucleotides, the CDR3 is TGTGCCAGCAGCCCGCAGACAGGGTCGTACCAAGAGACCCAGTACTTC. Its translation: CASSPQTGSYQETQYF.

The chain couples TRBV5-6 to TRBJ2-5; a possible D gene is TRBD2 (6 bases). The CDR3 is made up of 15 amino acids. Germline V gene data show CDR1 as SGHDT and CDR2 as YYEEEE. V was cut by 1 base and J by 5 bases, with 15 bases left in between. The DNA for the CDR3 is TGTGCCAGCAGCTTGTCGCCCCGGGCGGGGGAGACCCAGTACTTC. Encoded protein: CASSLSPRAGETQYF. The complete variable domain, with remaining parts taken from reference TRBV5-6 and TRBJ2-5, reads DAGVTQSPTHLIKTRGQQVTLRCSPKSGHDTVSWYQQALGQGPQFIFQYYEEEERQRGNFPDRFSGHQFPNYSSELNVNALLLGDSALYLCASSLSPRAGETQYFGPGTRLLVL.

The V call is TRBV7-7, the J call TRBJ2-5; weak D call: TRBD2 (6 bases). Deletions cut 0 bases from V and 4 bases from J, with 6 bases between. The CDR3 totals 13 residues. In germline, CDR1 is SSHAT, CDR2 FNYEAQ (reference sequence). The CDR3 DNA reads as TGTGCCAGCAGCTTAGCGGGAGGAGAGACCCAGTACTTC. It codes for CASSLAGGETQYF.

This chain uses TRBV10-3 with TRBJ2-7; D unresolved. The CDR3 is 11 residues long. The germline V gene encodes CDR1 ENHRY and CDR2 SYGVKD. Trimming took 10 bases from V and 5 from J, leaving 12 bases between them. The CDR3 sequence: CASSARNEQYF. The DNA for the CDR3 is TGTGCCAGCTCCGCGAGGAACGAGCAGTACTTC.

The gene calls are TRBV4-2 and TRBJ2-2; possibly TRBD1 for D (7 bases). Trimming pared 0 bases from V and 2 bases from J, leaving 13 bases between. The CDR3 extends over 17 amino acids. Germline assignment: CDR1 LGHNA and CDR2 YNFKEQ. CDR3 in amino acids: CASSQEGGGTNTGELFF. The CDR3 coding sequence is TGTGCCAGCAGCCAAGAAGGGGGCGGGACCAACACCGGGGAGCTGTTTTTT.

The rearrangement joins TRBV28 to TRBJ2-1, with 9 bases matching TRBD1. This CDR3 spans 13 amino acids. With V trimmed by 7 bases and J by 7 bases, 5 bases remained unmatched. In germline, CDR1 is MDHEN, CDR2 SYDVKM. The CDR3 bases are TGTGCCAGCACCAGACAGGGGGGGAATGAGCAGTTCTTC. It translates to CASTRQGGNEQFF. Full variable domain (rest looked up from reference TRBV28 and TRBJ2-1): DVKVTQSSRYLVKRTGEKVFLECVQDMDHENMFWYRQDPGLGLRLIYFSYDVKMKEKGDIPEGYSVSREKKERFSLILESASTNQTSMYLCASTRQGGNEQFFGPGTRLTVL.

The V and J genes are TRBV27 and TRBJ1-4; D perhaps matches TRBD1 (6 bases). Deletions cut 3 bases from V and 7 bases from J, with 18 bases between. CDR1 is MNHEY and CDR2 is SMNVEV in the germline V gene (reference sequence). This CDR3 region has 16 residues. This CDR3 is CASSFYPQGRGEKLFF. The CDR3 region has the DNA TGTGCCAGCAGTTTCTACCCCCAGGGGAGGGGTGAAAAACTGTTTTTT.